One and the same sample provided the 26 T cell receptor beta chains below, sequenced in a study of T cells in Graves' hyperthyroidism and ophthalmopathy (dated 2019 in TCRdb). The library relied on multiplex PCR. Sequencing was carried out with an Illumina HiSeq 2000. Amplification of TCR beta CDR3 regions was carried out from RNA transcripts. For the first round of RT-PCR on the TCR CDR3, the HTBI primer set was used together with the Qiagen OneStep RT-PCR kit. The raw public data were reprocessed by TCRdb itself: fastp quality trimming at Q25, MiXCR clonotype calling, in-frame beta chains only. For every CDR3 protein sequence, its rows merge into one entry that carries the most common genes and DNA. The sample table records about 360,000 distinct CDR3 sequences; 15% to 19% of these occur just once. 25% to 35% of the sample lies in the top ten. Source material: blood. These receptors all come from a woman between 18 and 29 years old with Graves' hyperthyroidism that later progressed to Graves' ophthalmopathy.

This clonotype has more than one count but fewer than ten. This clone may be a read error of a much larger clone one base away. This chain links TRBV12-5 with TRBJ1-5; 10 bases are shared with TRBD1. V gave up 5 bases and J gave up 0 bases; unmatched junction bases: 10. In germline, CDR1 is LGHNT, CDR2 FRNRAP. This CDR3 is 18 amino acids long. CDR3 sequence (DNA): TGTGCTAGTGGTCTAATACAGGGGACAGGGGATAGCAATCAGCCCCAGCATTTT. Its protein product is CASGLIQGTGDSNQPQHF.

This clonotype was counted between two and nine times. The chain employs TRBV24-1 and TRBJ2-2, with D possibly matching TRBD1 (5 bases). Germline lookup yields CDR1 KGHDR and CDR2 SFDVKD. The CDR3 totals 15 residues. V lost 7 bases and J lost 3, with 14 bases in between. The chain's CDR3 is CATSLDSSHTGELFF. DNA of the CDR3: TGTGCCACCAGCCTTGACAGCTCCCACACCGGGGAGCTGTTTTTT.

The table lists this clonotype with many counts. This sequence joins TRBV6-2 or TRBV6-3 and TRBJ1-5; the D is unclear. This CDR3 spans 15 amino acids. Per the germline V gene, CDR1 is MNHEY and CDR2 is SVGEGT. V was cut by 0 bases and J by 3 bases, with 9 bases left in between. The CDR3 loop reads CASSYSTPTNQPQHF. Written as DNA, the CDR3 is TGTGCCAGCAGTTACTCAACACCCACCAATCAGCCCCAGCATTTT.

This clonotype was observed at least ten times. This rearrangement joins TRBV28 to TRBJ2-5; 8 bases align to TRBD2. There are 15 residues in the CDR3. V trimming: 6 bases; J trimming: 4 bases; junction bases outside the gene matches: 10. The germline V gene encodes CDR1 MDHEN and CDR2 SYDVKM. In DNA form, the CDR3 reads TGTGCCAGCAGCCTCGGGGGAGCGGGGGTAGAGACCCAGTACTTC. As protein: CASSLGGAGVETQYF.

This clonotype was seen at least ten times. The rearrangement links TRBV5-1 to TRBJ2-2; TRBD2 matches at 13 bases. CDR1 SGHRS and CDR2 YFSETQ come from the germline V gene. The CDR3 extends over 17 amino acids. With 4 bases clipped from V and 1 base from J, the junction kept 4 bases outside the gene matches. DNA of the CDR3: TGCGCCAGCAGCGGGGGACTAGCGGGATTGAACACCGGGGAGCTGTTTTTT. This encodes CASSGGLAGLNTGELFF.

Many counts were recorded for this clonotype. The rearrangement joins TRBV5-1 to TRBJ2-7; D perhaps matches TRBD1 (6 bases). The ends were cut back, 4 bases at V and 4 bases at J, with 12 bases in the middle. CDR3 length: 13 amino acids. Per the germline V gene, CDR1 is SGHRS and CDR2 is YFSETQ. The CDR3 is CASSGNRDYEQYF. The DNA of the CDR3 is TGCGCCAGCAGCGGAAACAGGGATTACGAGCAGTACTTC.

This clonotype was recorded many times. As DNA, the CDR3 is TGTGCCACCAGCAGAGAGGAAGGGGAAGCTTTCTTT. The encoded protein is CATSREEGEAFF. V and J are TRBV15 and TRBJ1-1; D ambiguous. Germline loops: CDR1 LNHNV, CDR2 YYDKDF (reference sequence). The CDR3 is 12 residues long. Trimming shortened V by 0 bases and J by 8 bases, and 7 bases separated the two germline ends.

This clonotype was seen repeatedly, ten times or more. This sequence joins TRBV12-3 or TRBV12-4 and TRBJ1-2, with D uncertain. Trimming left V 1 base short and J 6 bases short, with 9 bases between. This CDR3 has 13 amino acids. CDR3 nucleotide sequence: TGTGCCAGCAGTTTAGTTAGGGATAATGGCTACACCTTC. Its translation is CASSLVRDNGYTF.

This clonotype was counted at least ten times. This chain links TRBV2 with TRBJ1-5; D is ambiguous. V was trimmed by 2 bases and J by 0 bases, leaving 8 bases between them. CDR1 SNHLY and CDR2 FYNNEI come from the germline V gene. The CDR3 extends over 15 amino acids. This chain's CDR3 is CASSERGYSNQPQHF. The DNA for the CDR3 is TGTGCCAGCAGTGAACGGGGATATAGCAATCAGCCCCAGCATTTT.

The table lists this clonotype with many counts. The CDR3 DNA is TGTGCCAGCGGGACAGGGAAGGAGCAGTACTTC. Translating gives CASGTGKEQYF. The chain combines TRBV6-1 with TRBJ2-7; 9 nucleotides align to TRBD1. CDR3 length equals 11 residues. V was clipped by 8 bases and J by 7 bases; unmatched bases: 3. CDR1 is MNHNS and CDR2 is SASEGT in the germline V gene.

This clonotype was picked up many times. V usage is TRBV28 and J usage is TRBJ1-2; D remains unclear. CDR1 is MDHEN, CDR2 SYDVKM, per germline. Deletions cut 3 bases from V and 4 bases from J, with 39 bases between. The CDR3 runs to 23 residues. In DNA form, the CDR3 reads TGTGCCAGCAGTTTGATCTTCTTTTTACCCTGGGGTAGTGGAATCCACCTCCCCTATGGCTACACCTTC. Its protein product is CASSLIFFLPWGSGIHLPYGYTF.

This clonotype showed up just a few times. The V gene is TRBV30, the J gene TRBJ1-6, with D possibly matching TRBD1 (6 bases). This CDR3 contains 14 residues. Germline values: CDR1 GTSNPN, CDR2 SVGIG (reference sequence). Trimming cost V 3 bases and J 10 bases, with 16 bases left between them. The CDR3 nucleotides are TGTGCCTGGAGCATACGGGGGGCGAGATCACCCCTCCACTTT. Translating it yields CAWSIRGARSPLHF.

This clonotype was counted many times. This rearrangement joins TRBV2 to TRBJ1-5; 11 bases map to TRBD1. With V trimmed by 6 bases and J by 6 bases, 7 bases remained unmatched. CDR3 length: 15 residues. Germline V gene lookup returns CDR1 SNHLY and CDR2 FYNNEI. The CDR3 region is CASSEDRGQGQPQHF. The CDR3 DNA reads TGTGCCAGCAGCGAGGACAGGGGGCAAGGTCAGCCCCAGCATTTT.

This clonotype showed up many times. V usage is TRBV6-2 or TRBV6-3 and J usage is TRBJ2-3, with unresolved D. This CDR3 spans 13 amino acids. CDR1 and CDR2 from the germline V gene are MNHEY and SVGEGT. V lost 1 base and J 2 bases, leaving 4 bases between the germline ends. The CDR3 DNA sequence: TGTGCCAGCAGTTACTTGATCACAGATACGCAGTATTTT. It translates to CASSYLITDTQYF.

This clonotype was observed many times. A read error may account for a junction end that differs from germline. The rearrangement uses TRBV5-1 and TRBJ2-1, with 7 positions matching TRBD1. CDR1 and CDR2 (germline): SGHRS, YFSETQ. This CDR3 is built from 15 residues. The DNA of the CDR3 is TGTGCCAGCAGTTTGGACAGGAGCTCCTACAATGAGCAGTTCTTC. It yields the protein CASSLDRSSYNEQFF.

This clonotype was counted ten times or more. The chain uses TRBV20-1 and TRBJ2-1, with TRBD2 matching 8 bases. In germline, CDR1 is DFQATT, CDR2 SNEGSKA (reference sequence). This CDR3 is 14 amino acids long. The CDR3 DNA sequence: TGCATTCCGGTAGGGACTAGTAACGGCAATGAGCAGTTCTTC. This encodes CIPVGTSNGNEQFF.

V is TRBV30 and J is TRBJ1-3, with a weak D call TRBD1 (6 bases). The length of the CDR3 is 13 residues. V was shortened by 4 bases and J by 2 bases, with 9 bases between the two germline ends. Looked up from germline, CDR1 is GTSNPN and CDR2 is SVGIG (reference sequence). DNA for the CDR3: TGTGCCTGGATGGGGGGCCCTGGAAACACCATATATTTT. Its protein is CAWMGGPGNTIYF.

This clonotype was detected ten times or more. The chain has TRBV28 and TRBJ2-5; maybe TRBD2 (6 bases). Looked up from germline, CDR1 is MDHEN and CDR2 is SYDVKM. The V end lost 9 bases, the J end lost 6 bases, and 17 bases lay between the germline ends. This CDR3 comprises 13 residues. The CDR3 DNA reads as TGTGCCAGTAACCTCGGGAGTTGGAAGACCCAGTACTTC. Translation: CASNLGSWKTQYF.

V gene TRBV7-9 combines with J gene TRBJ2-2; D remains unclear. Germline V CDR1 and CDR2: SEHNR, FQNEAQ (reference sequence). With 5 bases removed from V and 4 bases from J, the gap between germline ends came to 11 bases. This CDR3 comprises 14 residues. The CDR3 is CASSLLQLTGELFF. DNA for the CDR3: TGTGCCAGCAGCCTTCTACAGCTCACCGGGGAGCTGTTTTTT. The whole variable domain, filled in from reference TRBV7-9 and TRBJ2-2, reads DTGVSQNPRHKITKRGQNVTFRCDPISEHNRLYWYRQTLGQGPEFLTYFQNEAQLEKSRLLSDRFSAERPKGSFSTLEIQRTEQGDSAMYLCASSLLQLTGELFFGEGSRLTVL.

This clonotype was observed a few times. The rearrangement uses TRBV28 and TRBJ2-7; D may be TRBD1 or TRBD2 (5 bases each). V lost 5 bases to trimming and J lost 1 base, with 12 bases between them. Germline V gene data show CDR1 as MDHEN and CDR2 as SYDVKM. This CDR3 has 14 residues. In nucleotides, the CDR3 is TGTGCCAGCAGTGGACGGGACCCTTCCTACGAGCAGTACTTC. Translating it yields CASSGRDPSYEQYF.

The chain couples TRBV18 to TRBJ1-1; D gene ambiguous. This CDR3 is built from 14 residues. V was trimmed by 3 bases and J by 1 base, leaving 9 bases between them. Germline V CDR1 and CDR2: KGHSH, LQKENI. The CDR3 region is CASSPGRQNTEAFF. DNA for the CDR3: TGTGCCAGCTCACCGGGCAGGCAGAACACTGAAGCTTTCTTT.

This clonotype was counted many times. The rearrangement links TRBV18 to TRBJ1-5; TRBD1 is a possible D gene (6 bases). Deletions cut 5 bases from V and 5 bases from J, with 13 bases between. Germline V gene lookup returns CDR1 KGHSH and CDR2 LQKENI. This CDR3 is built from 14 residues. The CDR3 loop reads CASSAQGRDQPQHF. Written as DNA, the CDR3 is TGTGCCAGCTCAGCTCAGGGGCGGGATCAGCCCCAGCATTTT.

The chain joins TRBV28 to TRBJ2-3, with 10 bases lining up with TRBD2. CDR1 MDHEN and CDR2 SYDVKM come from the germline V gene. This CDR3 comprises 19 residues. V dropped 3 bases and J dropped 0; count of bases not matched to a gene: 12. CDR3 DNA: TGTGCCAGCAGTTTGCTCCGCCCCGGGACTAGCGTAAGCACAGATACGCAGTATTTT. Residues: CASSLLRPGTSVSTDTQYF. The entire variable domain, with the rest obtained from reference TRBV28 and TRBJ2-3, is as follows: DVKVTQSSRYLVKRTGEKVFLECVQDMDHENMFWYRQDPGLGLRLIYFSYDVKMKEKGDIPEGYSVSREKKERFSLILESASTNQTSMYLCASSLLRPGTSVSTDTQYFGPGTRLTVL.

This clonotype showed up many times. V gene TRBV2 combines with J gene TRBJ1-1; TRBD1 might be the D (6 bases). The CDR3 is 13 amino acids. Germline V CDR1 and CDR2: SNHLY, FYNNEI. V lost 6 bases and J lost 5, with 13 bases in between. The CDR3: CASSGGGRTEAFF. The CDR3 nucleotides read TGTGCCAGCAGCGGGGGGGGGCGGACTGAAGCTTTCTTT.

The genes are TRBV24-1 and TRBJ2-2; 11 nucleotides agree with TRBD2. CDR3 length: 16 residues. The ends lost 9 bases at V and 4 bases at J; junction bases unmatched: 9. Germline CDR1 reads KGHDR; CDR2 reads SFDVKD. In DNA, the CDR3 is TGTGCCACCGGACTAGCGGGTCTTGAAGGCACCGGGGAGCTGTTTTTT. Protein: CATGLAGLEGTGELFF.

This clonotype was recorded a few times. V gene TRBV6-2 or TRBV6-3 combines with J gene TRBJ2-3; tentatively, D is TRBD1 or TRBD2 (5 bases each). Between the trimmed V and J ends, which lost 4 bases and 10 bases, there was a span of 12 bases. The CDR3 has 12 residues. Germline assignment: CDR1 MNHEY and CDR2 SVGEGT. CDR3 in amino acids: CASSSEGSSQYF. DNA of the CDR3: TGTGCCAGCAGTTCCGAGGGGTCCTCGCAGTATTTT.